These T cell receptor beta chains were read from a single sample in a study of CD8+CD57+ T cells in acquired aplastic anemia. TCRdb passed the reads through MiXCR, listing each CDR3 protein once. This sample yields 400,000 to 500,000 distinct CDR3 sequences, of which 60% to 80% are seen a single time; around 4% belongs to the top ten. The sequenced material came from sorted CD4+, CD8+, or CD8+CD57+ T cells (not recorded which) from PBMCs. The receptors were gathered from a human donor in good health, serving as a control. CDR3s include the opening cysteine and the closing phenylalanine or tryptophan. The order of the fields is V gene, clone size, D gene, J gene, CDR3 DNA, CDR3 protein. A D gene is named only where the DNA matches it firmly. The size field is filled for only some rows; it gives once, few, many or a size class.

TRBV27,-,-,TRBJ1-4,TGTGCCAGCAGTGAGGACCCCACATATGAAAAACTGTTTTTT,CASSEDPTYEKLFF
TRBV10-1,-,-,TRBJ2-7,TGCGCCAGCAGTGCGGGGACATCCTACGAGCAGTACTTC,CASSAGTSYEQYF
TRBV7-2,-,TRBD1,TRBJ1-1,TGTGCCAGCAGCACCGACCGGGACAGGTCCTACGATCAGTTT,CASSTDRDRSYDQF
TRBV5-1,many,-,TRBJ2-7,TGCGCCAGCAGCTTGGAGACCCTCGCCGAGCAGTACTTC,CASSLETLAEQYF
TRBV10-3,once,-,TRBJ1-6,TGTGCCAGCAGTTTATCGCCCGGTTCGCGGAATTCACCCCTCCACTTT,CASSLSPGSRNSPLHF
TRBV11-2,few,-,TRBJ2-7,TGTGCCAGCAGCTTACGCAGTGGCGCCTACGAGCAGTACTTC,CASSLRSGAYEQYF
TRBV11-3,many,-,TRBJ1-1,TGTGCCAGCGGGCTAGGTGAGAACACTGAAGCTTTCTTT,CASGLGENTEAFF
TRBV14,many,-,TRBJ1-2,TGTGCCAGCAGCCTCCTACCGGGCCTCAACTATGGCTACACCTTC,CASSLLPGLNYGYTF
TRBV7-9,-,-,TRBJ1-6,TGTGCCAGCAGCCTTCATGGTGAGGCGTCTTATAATTCACCCCTCCACTTT,CASSLHGEASYNSPLHF
TRBV25-1,few,-,TRBJ2-7,TGTGCCAGCAGCCAATTGCTAGGAGGGTTCGAGCAGTACTTC,CASSQLLGGFEQYF
TRBV20-1,-,-,TRBJ1-1,TGCAGTGCTAGAGATGGTAGGGGGGGGGTCTTT,CSARDGRGGVF
TRBV20-1,-,-,TRBJ1-2,TGCAGTGCAGGGGACGTTAGATCCCATGGCTACACCTTC,CSAGDVRSHGYTF
TRBV20-1,-,TRBD1,TRBJ2-7,TGCAGTGCAACAGGGGCTAGCCGTGTAAACGGGCAGTACTTC,CSATGASRVNGQYF
TRBV7-9,-,-,TRBJ2-7,TGTGCCAGCAGCGTCCAAGGGTACTACCAAGAGTACTTC,CASSVQGYYQEYF
TRBV12-3/TRBV12-4,-,-,TRBJ1-5,TGTGCCAGCAGCCGTTTAGGGGGTCAGCCCCAGCATTTT,CASSRLGGQPQHF
TRBV7-2,-,-,TRBJ1-5,TGTGCCAGCAGCTTAGTTGAGACTCATCGGCACCCACCCCATTTT,CASSLVETHRHPPHF
TRBV7-2,many,TRBD1,TRBJ1-2,TGTGCCAGCACCTTTTCGGACAGGTTATATGGCTACACCTTC,CASTFSDRLYGYTF
TRBV2,-,-,TRBJ1-2,TGCGGCGTTAGGGATAAAGCTGCTTATGGCTACACCTTC,CGVRDKAAYGYTF
TRBV9,-,TRBD1,TRBJ1-4,TGTGCCAGCGGATTAGGGGGCGGGTTTAATGAACAGCTGTTTTTT,CASGLGGGFNEQLFF
TRBV12-5,-,-,TRBJ2-7,TGTGTTAGTGGTTTGGATGGGCCGGGGACCTACGAGCAGTACTTC,CVSGLDGPGTYEQYF
TRBV30,many,-,TRBJ1-6,TGTGCCTGGAATAAGTTGTCACCCCTCCACTTT,CAWNKLSPLHF
TRBV10-2,-,TRBD2,TRBJ2-3,TGCGCCAGCAGTCCGGGGGGAGCGGGGGGTACGCAGTATTTT,CASSPGGAGGTQYF